One and the same sample provided the 27 T cell receptor beta chains below, sequenced in a study of read filtering for tumor transcriptome and immune sequencing. Molecular barcoded adaptors covering alpha/delta and beta/gamma chains were used on approximately 440 ng RNA. TCRdb itself ran the reads through MiXCR, one entry per CDR3 protein. The table shows some 38,000 distinct CDR3 sequences, with roughly 10% occurring only once. Sequenced: a population of CD138-negative cells sorted from bone marrow. The source is a donor at least 40 years old with multiple myeloma.

This clonotype was seen at least ten times. The genes are TRBV6-1 and TRBJ2-3; D possibly corresponds to TRBD2 (5 bases). V lost 2 bases, J lost 4 bases, and 13 bases lay in between. Germline assignment: CDR1 MNHNS and CDR2 SASEGT. The CDR3 has 15 amino acids. CDR3 sequence reads: CASSERPPEADTQYF. CDR3 sequence (DNA): TGTGCCAGCAGTGAAAGGCCCCCGGAGGCAGATACGCAGTATTTT.

On this clonotype: A read error may explain this, as a much larger clone is one base away. This chain connects TRBV10-3 to TRBJ2-5; no reliable D call. Germline V CDR1 and CDR2: ENHRY, SYGVKD. This CDR3 has 13 amino acids. CDR3 protein: CAISESFQETQDF. In DNA, the CDR3 is TGTGCCATCAGTGAGTCGTTTCAAGAGACCCAGGACTTC.

This clonotype was picked up many times. The chain links TRBV28 to TRBJ1-4; D is possibly TRBD1 (6 bases). CDR3 length: 12 amino acids. Germline CDR1 MDHEN, CDR2 SYDVKM. Trimming stripped 5 bases from V and 5 bases from J, with 6 bases between. The CDR3: CASSGGNEKLFF. The CDR3 DNA is TGTGCCAGCAGTGGGGGCAATGAAAAACTGTTTTTT. Full variable domain (missing parts from reference TRBV28 and TRBJ1-4): DVKVTQSSRYLVKRTGEKVFLECVQDMDHENMFWYRQDPGLGLRLIYFSYDVKMKEKGDIPEGYSVSREKKERFSLILESASTNQTSMYLCASSGGNEKLFFGSGTQLSVL.

This clonotype appeared many times. The chain links TRBV29-1 to TRBJ2-5; D ambiguous. Germline V gives CDR1 SQVTM, CDR2 ANQGSEA. V lost 6 bases and J lost 4, with 15 bases in between. The CDR3 consists of 13 residues. In DNA, the CDR3 is TGCAGCGTCCACGAACCCCCGGGAGAGACCCAGTACTTC. Protein sequence: CSVHEPPGETQYF.

This chain joins TRBV3-1 and TRBJ2-7; tentative D call: TRBD1 (5 bases). Germline V lookup: CDR1 LGHDT, CDR2 YNNKEL (reference sequence). This CDR3 has 12 amino acids. V dropped 5 bases and J dropped 0 bases, with 5 bases sitting between them. The CDR3 nucleotides are TGTGCCAGCAGCGACAGCTCCTACGAGCAGTACTTC. Translating gives CASSDSSYEQYF.

This clonotype was seen once. A much larger clone is a single base away; this may be a read error. The chain links TRBV28 to TRBJ1-5; D not certain. Germline lookup yields CDR1 MDHEN and CDR2 SYDVKM. Trimming took off 3 bases at V and 5 bases at J, with 11 bases between the two ends. This CDR3 region has 14 residues. CDR3: CASSFGIGYQPQHF. The CDR3 DNA follows: TGTGCCAGCAGTTTCGGAATCGGCTATCAGCCCCAGCATTTT.

In its sample, this clonotype was seen many times. The chain recombines TRBV28 with TRBJ1-4, with TRBD1 identical over 8 bases. This CDR3 region has 14 residues. V gave up 7 bases and J gave up 8 bases; unmatched junction bases: 9. The germline V gene has CDR1 MDHEN and CDR2 SYDVKM. CDR3 nucleotides: TGTGCCAGCACCCGACAGGGGTCGAAGGAAAAACTGTTTTTT. Protein sequence: CASTRQGSKEKLFF.

This clonotype was picked up a small number of times. Being one base from a much bigger clone, this may be a read error. J is TRBJ2-7 and V is TRBV5-1; the D gene is possibly TRBD2 (6 bases). The CDR3 totals 15 residues. CDR1 and CDR2 from the germline V gene are SGHRS and YFSETQ. The CDR3 DNA reads TGCGCCAGCGGCTTGGGCGGAGGGAGCGTCTACGAGCAGTACTTC. This encodes CASGLGGGSVYEQYF.

This clonotype showed up many times. The CDR3 loop reads CASTRTDATNEKLFF. The CDR3, as DNA: TGTGCCAGCACCCGGACCGATGCAACTAATGAAAAACTGTTTTTT. The chain carries TRBV7-8 and TRBJ1-4; D is ambiguous. V was shortened by 7 bases and J by 0 bases, with 12 bases between the two germline ends. CDR1 and CDR2 (germline): SGHVS, FQNEAQ. There are 15 residues in the CDR3.

In its sample, this clonotype was seen many times. This chain links TRBV18 with TRBJ2-2; no reliable D call. Trimming left V 6 bases short and J 3 bases short, with 8 bases between. The CDR3 has 13 residues. Germline values: CDR1 KGHSH, CDR2 LQKENI. The CDR3 is CASSQRDTGELFF. Here the CDR3 DNA reads TGTGCCAGCTCTCAACGGGACACCGGGGAGCTGTTTTTT. The whole variable domain, filled in from reference TRBV18 and TRBJ2-2, reads NAGVMQNPRHLVRRRGQEARLRCSPMKGHSHVYWYRQLPEEGLKFMVYLQKENIIDESGMPKERFSAEFPKEGPSILRIQQVVRGDSAAYFCASSQRDTGELFFGEGSRLTVL.

In its sample, this clonotype was seen many times. The chain's CDR3 is CASSTGRLPGANVLTF. DNA for the CDR3: TGTGCCAGCAGTACCGGCAGGCTCCCTGGGGCCAACGTCCTGACTTTC. The rearrangement joins TRBV6-6 to TRBJ2-6; D remains unclear. V lost 5 bases and J 2 bases, leaving 13 bases between the germline ends. The CDR3 spans 16 residues. Germline CDR1 is MNHNY and CDR2 is SVGAGI (reference sequence).

With respect to this clonotype: A far bigger clonotype differs at one base, so this is likely a read error. The rearrangement joins TRBV7-8 to TRBJ2-4; D is perhaps TRBD2 (7 bases). CDR3 length equals 14 residues. CDR1 is SGHVS and CDR2 is FQNEAQ in the germline V gene. CDR3 residues: CAGSQGTTKNIQYF. CDR3 nucleotides: TGTGCCGGCAGCCAGGGGACTACCAAAAACATTCAGTACTTC.

This clonotype was picked up many times. The chain couples TRBV12-3 or TRBV12-4 to TRBJ2-3; D unclear. This CDR3 is built from 11 residues. The V end lost 2 bases, the J end lost 3 bases, and 0 bases lay between the germline ends. DNA for the CDR3: TGTGCCAGCAGTTTAACAGATACGCAGTATTTT. It specifies CASSLTDTQYF.

This clonotype was counted at least ten times. The DNA for the CDR3 is TGCGCCAGCAGCACCCAGGGACGGACGGTGGATACGCAGTATTTT. Translating gives CASSTQGRTVDTQYF. The chain combines TRBV5-1 with TRBJ2-3, with D perhaps TRBD1 or TRBD2 (5 bases each). This CDR3 spans 15 amino acids. Trimming shortened V by 4 bases and J by 6 bases, and 18 bases separated the two germline ends. The germline gives CDR1 SGHRS, CDR2 YFSETQ.

This clonotype was detected many times. The chain recombines TRBV7-2 with TRBJ2-7; D is perhaps TRBD1 or TRBD2 (5 bases each). The length of the CDR3 is 15 residues. The V gene's germline CDR1 is SGHTA and CDR2 FQGNSA. V was trimmed by 3 bases and J by 2 bases, leaving 14 bases between them. The CDR3 DNA sequence: TGTGCCAGCAGCTTGTACGGGACGGCAGCCTACGAGCAGTACTTC. Residues: CASSLYGTAAYEQYF.

This clonotype was detected ten times or more. The chain couples TRBV5-5 to TRBJ2-1; TRBD1 agrees at 8 bases. The V segment lost 4 bases and the J segment 4 bases; nucleotides outside the gene matches: 13. CDR3 length equals 17 residues. Germline CDR1 is SGHKS and CDR2 is YYEKEE (reference sequence). Written as DNA, the CDR3 is TGTGCCAGCAGCCCGCACCGACCGGGACAGGCTTACAATGAGCAGTTCTTC. It translates to CASSPHRPGQAYNEQFF.

This clonotype was detected many times. This sequence joins TRBV29-1 and TRBJ2-3, with TRBD1 matching 7 bases. Trimming at V came to 7 bases and at J to 3 bases, leaving 13 bases not matched to a gene. CDR1 and CDR2 from the germline V gene are SQVTM and ANQGSEA. This CDR3 spans 15 amino acids. The DNA of the CDR3 is TGCAGCGCCCCTAAGGGGGCGGCGTCGACAGATACGCAGTATTTT. This sequence encodes CSAPKGAASTDTQYF.

As concerns this clonotype: A clone one base away is much larger, so this may be a read error. The conserved phenylalanine or tryptophan is not found at the CDR3 terminus, so this likely reflects a read error. As DNA, the CDR3 is TGTGCCAGCAGCTGGACTAGCCCAGAGACCCAGTACTCC. Its protein product is CASSWTSPETQYS. The chain joins TRBV11-2 to TRBJ2-5; 8 bases map to TRBD2. With V trimmed by 4 bases and J by 4 bases, 2 bases remained unmatched. Germline CDR1 is SGHAT and CDR2 is FQNNGV. This CDR3 has 13 amino acids.

This clonotype was seen many times. The J gene is TRBJ1-2, the V gene TRBV29-1; tentatively, D is TRBD1 (5 bases). Trimming cost V 1 base and J 8 bases, with 11 bases left between them. The CDR3 covers 12 residues. Germline V gene data show CDR1 as SQVTM and CDR2 as ANQGSEA. CDR3 residues: CSVEAGKGGYTF. The DNA for the CDR3 is TGCAGCGTTGAAGCAGGGAAGGGCGGCTACACCTTC.

As concerns this clonotype: With a much larger clone just one base away, this may be a read error. The chain is built from TRBV4-1 and TRBJ2-5; D gene uncertain. Trimming left V 1 base short and J 4 bases short, with 13 bases between. The CDR3 runs to 15 residues. Germline V lookup: CDR1 MGHRA, CDR2 YSYEKL. The CDR3 loop is CASSQVLGNRETQYF. CDR3 DNA: TGCGCCAGCAGCCAAGTACTGGGGAACCGAGAGACCCAGTACTTC.

In this sample, this clonotype turned up many times. This rearrangement joins TRBV27 to TRBJ1-5; maybe TRBD1 (5 bases). CDR1 is MNHEY and CDR2 is SMNVEV in the germline V gene (reference sequence). Trimming removed 6 bases from V and 3 bases from J, with 15 bases in between. This CDR3 spans 15 amino acids. CDR3 in DNA: TGTGCCAGCAGAAAGGACAAAAGGGTCAATCAGCCCCAGCATTTT. Encoded protein: CASRKDKRVNQPQHF.

The rearrangement links TRBV3-1 to TRBJ2-2; 9 bases align to TRBD1. Germline V gene lookup returns CDR1 LGHDT and CDR2 YNNKEL (reference sequence). V dropped 7 bases and J dropped 6; count of bases not matched to a gene: 6. The CDR3 is 14 residues long. In nucleotides, the CDR3 is TGTGCCAGCAACCTACAGGGGGCCCCCGGGGAGCTGTTTTTT. Translating gives CASNLQGAPGELFF.

This clonotype was seen ten or more times. The chain links TRBV6-5 to TRBJ2-3; 8 positions agree with TRBD1. The CDR3 runs 13 residues. Germline loops: CDR1 MNHEY, CDR2 SVGAGI. The V and J ends lost 5 bases and 6 bases, in that order; junction bases with no gene match: 4. Here the CDR3 reads CASSDRGADTQYF. The DNA for the CDR3 is TGTGCCAGCAGTGACAGGGGAGCGGATACGCAGTATTTT.

Concerning this clonotype: A single base is all that separates this from a far larger clone, so a read error is likely. V and J are TRBV7-6 and TRBJ2-1; 9 bases map to TRBD2. Losses at the gene ends were 1 base for V and 7 bases for J; bases not matched to a gene: 8. CDR1 is SGHVS, CDR2 FNYEAQ, per germline. There are 16 residues in the CDR3. The DNA of the CDR3 is TGTGCCAGCAGCTTAGGTCCCGCGGGGGGGCGGAATGAGCAGTTCTTC. Protein product: CASSLGPAGGRNEQFF.

This clonotype has ten or more counts. One end of the junction is discordant with germline, which a read error may explain. V and J are TRBV11-2 and TRBJ2-3; perhaps D is TRBD1 or TRBD2 (5 bases each). The CDR3 covers 18 residues. CDR1 and CDR2 from the germline V gene are SGHAT and FQNNGV. The DNA of the CDR3 is TGTGCCTGCAGCTTAGGCCCCGTAGGGACCCATAGCACAGATACGCAGTATTTT. It translates to CACSLGPVGTHSTDTQYF.

This clonotype was detected only once. This likely came from a read error, as a far larger clone is one base away. The chain joins TRBV7-9 to TRBJ2-3, with 9 nucleotides matching TRBD2. In germline, CDR1 is SEHNR, CDR2 FQNEAQ (reference sequence). Trimming at V came to 5 bases and at J to 1 base, leaving 7 bases not matched to a gene. The CDR3 length is 16 residues. The CDR3 spells CASSIGLALGTDTQYF. The CDR3 DNA is TGTGCCAGCAGCATCGGACTAGCGCTCGGCACAGATACGCAGTATTTT.

This clonotype was picked up many times. V and J are TRBV20-1 and TRBJ2-1; D remains unclear. Germline V CDR1 and CDR2: DFQATT, SNEGSKA (reference sequence). Deletions cut 4 bases from V and 9 bases from J, with 19 bases between. The CDR3 is 14 amino acids. The CDR3 protein is CSATGQAADGEQFF. DNA for the CDR3: TGCAGTGCTACCGGGCAGGCGGCCGACGGTGAGCAGTTCTTC.